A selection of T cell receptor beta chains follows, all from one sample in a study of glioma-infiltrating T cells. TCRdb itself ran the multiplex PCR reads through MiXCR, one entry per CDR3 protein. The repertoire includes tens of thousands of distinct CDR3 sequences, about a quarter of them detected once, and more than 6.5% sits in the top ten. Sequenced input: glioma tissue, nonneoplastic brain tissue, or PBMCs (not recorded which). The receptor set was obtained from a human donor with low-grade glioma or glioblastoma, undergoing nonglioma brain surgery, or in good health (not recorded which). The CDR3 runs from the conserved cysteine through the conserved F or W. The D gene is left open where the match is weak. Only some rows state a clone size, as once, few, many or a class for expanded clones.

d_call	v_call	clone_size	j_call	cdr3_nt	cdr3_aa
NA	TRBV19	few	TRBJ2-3	TGTGCCAGTAGTATTAGGCTACTCCCCACAGATACGCAGTATTTT	CASSIRLLPTDTQYF
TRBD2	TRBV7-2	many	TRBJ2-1	TGTGCCAGCAGCTGGCGGCGGCTAGCGGGGGCATACAATGAGCAGTTCTTC	CASSWRRLAGAYNEQFF
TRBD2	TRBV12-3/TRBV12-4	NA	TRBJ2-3	TGTGCCAGCAGTTTATACGCTAGCGGGAATACAGATACGCAGTATTTT	CASSLYASGNTDTQYF
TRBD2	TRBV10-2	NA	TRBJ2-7	TGCGCCAGCAGACTAGCGGGAGTACCCGAGCAGTACTTC	CASRLAGVPEQYF
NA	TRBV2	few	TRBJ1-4	TGTGCCAGCAGGGCGGATAGGCGGAACGAAAAACTGTTTTTT	CASRADRRNEKLFF
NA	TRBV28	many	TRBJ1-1	TGTGCCAGTCGGAAGGGCACTGAAGCTTTCTTT	CASRKGTEAFF
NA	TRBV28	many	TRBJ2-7	TGTGCCAGCAGTCCTGGGGGACACAGCTCCTACGAGCAGTACTTC	CASSPGGHSSYEQYF
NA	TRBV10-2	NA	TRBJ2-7	TGCGCCAGCAGAGCCCTACAGGGTCTGTGGTACGAGCAGTACTTC	CASRALQGLWYEQYF
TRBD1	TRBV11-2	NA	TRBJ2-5	TGTGCCAGCAGCTTCAGGGGGCGTTGGAGGCAAGAGACCCAGTACTTC	CASSFRGRWRQETQYF
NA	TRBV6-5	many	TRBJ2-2	TGTGCCAGCAGTTACCGGCTAGACAACACCGGGGAGCTGTTTTTT	CASSYRLDNTGELFF
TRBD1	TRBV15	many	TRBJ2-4	TGTGCCACCAGCAGAGATCTGGACAGGATCTGGAACATTCAGTACTTC	CATSRDLDRIWNIQYF
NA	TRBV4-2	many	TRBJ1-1	TGTGCCAGCAGCCATCCTCTAAAGGGGGAAGCTTTCTTT	CASSHPLKGEAFF
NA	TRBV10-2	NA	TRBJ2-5	TGTGCCATCAGTGAGTTGACAATCGGGGAGACCCAGTACTTC	CAISELTIGETQYF
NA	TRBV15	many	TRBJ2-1	TGTGCCACCAGCAGAGATAATCGGGGGCCCCTCACGTACAATGAGCAGTTCTTC	CATSRDNRGPLTYNEQFF
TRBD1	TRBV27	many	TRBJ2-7	TGTGCCAGCAGTTTGGGGACAGGGGGTAACGAGCAGTACTTC	CASSLGTGGNEQYF
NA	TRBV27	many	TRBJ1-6	TGTGCCAGCAGTTCCCCGACACATCGTTTAACCTCACCCCTCCACTTT	CASSSPTHRLTSPLHF